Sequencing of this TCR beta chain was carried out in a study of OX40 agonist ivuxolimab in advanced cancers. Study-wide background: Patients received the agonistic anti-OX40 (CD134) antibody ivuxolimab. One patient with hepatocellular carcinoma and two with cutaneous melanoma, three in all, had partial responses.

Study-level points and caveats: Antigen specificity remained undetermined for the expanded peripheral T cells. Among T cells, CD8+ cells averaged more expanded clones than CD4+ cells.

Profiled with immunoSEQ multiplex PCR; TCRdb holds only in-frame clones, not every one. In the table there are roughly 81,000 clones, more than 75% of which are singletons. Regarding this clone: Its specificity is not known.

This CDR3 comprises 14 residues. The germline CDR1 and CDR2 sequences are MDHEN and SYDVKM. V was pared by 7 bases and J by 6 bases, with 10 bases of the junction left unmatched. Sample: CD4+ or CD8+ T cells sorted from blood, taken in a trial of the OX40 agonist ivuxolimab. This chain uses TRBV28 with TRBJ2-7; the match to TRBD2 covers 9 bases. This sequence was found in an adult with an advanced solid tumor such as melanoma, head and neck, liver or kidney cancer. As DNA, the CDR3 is TGTGCCAGCAAAAGGCGGGGGGGCCTCTCCGAGCAGTACTTC. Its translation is CASKRRGGLSEQYF.